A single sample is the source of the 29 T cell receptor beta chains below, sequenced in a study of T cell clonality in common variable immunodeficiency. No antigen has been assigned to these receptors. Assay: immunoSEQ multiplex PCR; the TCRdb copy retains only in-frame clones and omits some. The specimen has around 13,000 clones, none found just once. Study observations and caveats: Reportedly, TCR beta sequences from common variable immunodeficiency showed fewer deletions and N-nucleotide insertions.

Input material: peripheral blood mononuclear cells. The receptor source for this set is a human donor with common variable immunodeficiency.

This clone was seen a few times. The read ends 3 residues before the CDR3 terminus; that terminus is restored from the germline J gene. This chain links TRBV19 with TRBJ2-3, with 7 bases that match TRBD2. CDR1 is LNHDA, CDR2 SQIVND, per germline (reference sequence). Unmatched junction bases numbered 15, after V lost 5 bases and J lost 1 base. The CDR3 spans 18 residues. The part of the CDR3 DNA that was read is TGTGCCAGTAGTCCGGGCAGCGGGGAGGAATCCGGCACAGATACG. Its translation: CASSPGSGEESGTDT. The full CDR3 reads CASSPGSGEESGTDTQYF.

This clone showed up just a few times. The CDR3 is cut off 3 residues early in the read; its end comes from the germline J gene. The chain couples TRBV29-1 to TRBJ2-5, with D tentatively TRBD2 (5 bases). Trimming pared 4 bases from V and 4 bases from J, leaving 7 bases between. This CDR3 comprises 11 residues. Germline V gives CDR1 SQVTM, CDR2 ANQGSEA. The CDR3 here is CSVVRVETQYF. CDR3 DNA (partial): TGCAGCGTTGTGAGGGTAGAGACC.

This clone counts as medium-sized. The sequenced part of the CDR3 DNA is TGTGCCAGCAGCCTCGGGGTCACAGATACG. It encodes CASSLGVTDT. The entire CDR3 sequence reads CASSLGVTDTQYF. The chain employs TRBV27 and TRBJ2-3; D might be TRBD2 (5 bases). The read ends 3 residues before the CDR3 terminus; that terminus is restored from the germline J gene. From germline, CDR1 is MNHEY and CDR2 SMNVEV (reference sequence). Trimming pared 6 bases from V and 2 bases from J, leaving 9 bases between. The CDR3 totals 13 residues.

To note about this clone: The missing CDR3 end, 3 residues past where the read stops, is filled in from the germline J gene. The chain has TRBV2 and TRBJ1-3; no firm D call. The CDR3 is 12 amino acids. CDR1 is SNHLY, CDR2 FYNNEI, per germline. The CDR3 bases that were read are TGTGCCAGCACCGGAGGTGGGCCGGCC. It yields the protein CASTGGGPA. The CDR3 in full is CASTGGGPAIYF.

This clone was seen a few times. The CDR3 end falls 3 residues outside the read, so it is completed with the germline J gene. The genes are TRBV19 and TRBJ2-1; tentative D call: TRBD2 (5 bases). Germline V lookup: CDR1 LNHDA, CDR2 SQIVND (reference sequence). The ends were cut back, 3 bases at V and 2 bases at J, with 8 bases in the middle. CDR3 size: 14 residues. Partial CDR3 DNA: TGTGCCAGTAGTATGGAACTAGCCTACAATGAG. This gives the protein CASSMELAYNE. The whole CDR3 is CASSMELAYNEQFF.

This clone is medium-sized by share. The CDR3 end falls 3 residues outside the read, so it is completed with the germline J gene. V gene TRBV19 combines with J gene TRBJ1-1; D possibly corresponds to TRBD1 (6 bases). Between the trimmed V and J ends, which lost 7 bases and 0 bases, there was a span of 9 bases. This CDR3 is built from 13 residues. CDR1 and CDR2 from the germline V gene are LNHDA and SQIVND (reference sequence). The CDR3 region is CASIRTVNTEAFF. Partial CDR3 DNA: TGTGCCAGTATCAGGACAGTGAACACTGAA.

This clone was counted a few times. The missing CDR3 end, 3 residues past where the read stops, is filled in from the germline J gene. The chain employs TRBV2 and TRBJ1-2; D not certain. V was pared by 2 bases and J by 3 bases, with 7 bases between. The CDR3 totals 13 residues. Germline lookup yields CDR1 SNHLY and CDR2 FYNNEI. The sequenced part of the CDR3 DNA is TGTGCCAGCAGTGAAAACAGCTACTATGGC. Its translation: CASSENSYYG. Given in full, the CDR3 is CASSENSYYGYTF.

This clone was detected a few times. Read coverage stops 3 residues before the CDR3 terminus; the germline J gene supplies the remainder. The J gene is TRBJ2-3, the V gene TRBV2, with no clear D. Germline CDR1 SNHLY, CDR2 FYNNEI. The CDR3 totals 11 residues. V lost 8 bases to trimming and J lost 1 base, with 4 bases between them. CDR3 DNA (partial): TGTGCCAGCCTCGGCACAGATACG. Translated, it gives CASLGTDT. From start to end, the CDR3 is CASLGTDTQYF.

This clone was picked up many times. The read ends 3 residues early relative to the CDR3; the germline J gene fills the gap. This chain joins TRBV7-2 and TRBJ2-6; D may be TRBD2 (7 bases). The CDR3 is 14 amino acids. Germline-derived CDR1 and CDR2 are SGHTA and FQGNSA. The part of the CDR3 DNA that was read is TGTGCCAGCAGCTTAGCCGCGGGGGCGCATGTC. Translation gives CASSLAAGAHV. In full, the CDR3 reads CASSLAAGAHVLTF.

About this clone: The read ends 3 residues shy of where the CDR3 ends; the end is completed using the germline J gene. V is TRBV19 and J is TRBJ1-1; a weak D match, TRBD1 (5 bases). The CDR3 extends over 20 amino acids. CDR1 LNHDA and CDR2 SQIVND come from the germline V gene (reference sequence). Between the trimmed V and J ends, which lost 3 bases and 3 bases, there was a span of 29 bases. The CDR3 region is CASSILGTLLRTLKDTEAFF. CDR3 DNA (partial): TGTGCCAGTAGTATCTTAGGGACTCTATTGAGGACACTGAAGGACACTGAA. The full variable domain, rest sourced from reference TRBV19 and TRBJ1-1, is DGGITQSPKYLFRKEGQNVTLSCEQNLNHDAMYWYRQDPGQGLRLIYYSQIVNDFQKGDIAEGYSVSREKKESFPLTVTSAQKNPTAFYLCASSILGTLLRTLKDTEAFFGQGTRLTVV.

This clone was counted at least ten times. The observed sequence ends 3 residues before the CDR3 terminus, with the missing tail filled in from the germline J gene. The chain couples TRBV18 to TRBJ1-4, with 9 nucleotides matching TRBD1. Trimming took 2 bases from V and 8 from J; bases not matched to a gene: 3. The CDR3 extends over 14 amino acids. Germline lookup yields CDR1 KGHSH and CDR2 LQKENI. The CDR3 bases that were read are TGTGCCAGCTCACCATTGGGACAGGGAGAAAAA. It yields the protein CASSPLGQGEK. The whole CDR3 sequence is CASSPLGQGEKLFF.

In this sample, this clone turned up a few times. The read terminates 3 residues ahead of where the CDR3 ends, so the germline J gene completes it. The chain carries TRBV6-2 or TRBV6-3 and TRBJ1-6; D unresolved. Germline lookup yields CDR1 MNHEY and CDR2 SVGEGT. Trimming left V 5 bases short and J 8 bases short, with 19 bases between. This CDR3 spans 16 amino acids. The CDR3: CASSRGGFARDSPLHF. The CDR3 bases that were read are TGTGCCAGCAGTCGGGGAGGGTTCGCCCGGGATTCACCC.

The CDR3 loop reads CASSPQQYNSPLHF. CDR3 DNA (partial): TGTGCCAGCTCACCACAACAGTATAATTCACCC. The chain uses TRBV18 and TRBJ1-6, with D unclear. Read coverage stops 3 residues before the CDR3 terminus; the germline J gene supplies the remainder. The germline gives CDR1 KGHSH, CDR2 LQKENI. The ends were cut back, 1 base at V and 4 bases at J, with 5 bases in the middle. The CDR3 spans 14 residues.

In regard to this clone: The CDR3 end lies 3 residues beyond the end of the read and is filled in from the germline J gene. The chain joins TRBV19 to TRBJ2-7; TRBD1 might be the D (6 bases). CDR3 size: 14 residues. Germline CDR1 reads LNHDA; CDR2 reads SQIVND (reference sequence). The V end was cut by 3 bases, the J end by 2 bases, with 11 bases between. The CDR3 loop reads CASSMGAIAYEQYF. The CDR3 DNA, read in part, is TGTGCCAGTAGTATGGGGGCCATCGCCTACGAG.

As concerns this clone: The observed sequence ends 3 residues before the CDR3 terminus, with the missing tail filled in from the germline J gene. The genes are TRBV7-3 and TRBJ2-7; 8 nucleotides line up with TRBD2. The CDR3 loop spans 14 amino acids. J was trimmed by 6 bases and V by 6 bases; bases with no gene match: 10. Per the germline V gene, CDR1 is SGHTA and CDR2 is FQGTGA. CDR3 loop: CASRSSGGAAEQYF. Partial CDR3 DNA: TGTGCCAGCAGGTCATCCGGGGGGGCCGCCGAG. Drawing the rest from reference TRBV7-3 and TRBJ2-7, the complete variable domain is GAGVSQTPSNKVTEKGKYVELRCDPISGHTALYWYRQSLGQGPEFLIYFQGTGAADDSGLPNDRFFAVRPEGSVSTLKIQRTERGDSAVYLCASRSSGGAAEQYFGPGTRLTVT.

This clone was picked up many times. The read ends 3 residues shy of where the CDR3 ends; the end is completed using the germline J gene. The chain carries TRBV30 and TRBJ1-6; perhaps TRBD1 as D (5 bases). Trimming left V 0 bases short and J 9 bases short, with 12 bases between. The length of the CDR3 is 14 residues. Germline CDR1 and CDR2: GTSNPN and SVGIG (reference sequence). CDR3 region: CAWSVNQGSSPLHF. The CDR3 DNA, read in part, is TGTGCCTGGAGTGTTAACCAGGGCTCTTCACCC.

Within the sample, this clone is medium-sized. CDR3: CSGGTGDGNTEAFF. The sequenced CDR3 bases are TGCAGCGGTGGGACAGGGGACGGAAACACTGAA. The V call is TRBV29-1, the J call TRBJ1-1, with 10 bases that match TRBD1. With the read ending 3 residues before the CDR3 end, the germline J gene is used to fill in that end. J was trimmed by 2 bases and V by 7 bases; bases with no gene match: 7. CDR3 length: 14 residues. The germline V gene encodes CDR1 SQVTM and CDR2 ANQGSEA.

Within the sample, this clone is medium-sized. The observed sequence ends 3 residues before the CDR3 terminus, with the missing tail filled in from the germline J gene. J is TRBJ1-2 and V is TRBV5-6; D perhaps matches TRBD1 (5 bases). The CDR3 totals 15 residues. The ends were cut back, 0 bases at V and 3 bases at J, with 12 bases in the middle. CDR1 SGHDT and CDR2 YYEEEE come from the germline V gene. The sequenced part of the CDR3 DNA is TGTGCCAGCAGCTTGGCCGGGGGAAATGACTATGGC. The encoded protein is CASSLAGGNDYG. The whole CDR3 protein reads CASSLAGGNDYGYTF.

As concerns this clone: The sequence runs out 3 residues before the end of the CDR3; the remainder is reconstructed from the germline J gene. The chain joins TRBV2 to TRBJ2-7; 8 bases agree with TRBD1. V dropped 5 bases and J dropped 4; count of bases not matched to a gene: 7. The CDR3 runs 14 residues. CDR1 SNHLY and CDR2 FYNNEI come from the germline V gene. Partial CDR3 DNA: TGTGCCAGCAGTCCGGACAGGGCGGGGTACGAG. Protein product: CASSPDRAGYE. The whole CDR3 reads CASSPDRAGYEQYF.

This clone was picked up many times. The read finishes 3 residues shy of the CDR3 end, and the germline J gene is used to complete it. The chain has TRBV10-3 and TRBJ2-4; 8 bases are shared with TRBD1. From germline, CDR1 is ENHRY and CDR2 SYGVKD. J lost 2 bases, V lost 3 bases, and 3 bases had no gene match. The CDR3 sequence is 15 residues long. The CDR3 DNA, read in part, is TGTGCCATCAGTGACGACAGGGGCCCCAAAAACATT. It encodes CAISDDRGPKNI. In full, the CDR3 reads CAISDDRGPKNIQYF.

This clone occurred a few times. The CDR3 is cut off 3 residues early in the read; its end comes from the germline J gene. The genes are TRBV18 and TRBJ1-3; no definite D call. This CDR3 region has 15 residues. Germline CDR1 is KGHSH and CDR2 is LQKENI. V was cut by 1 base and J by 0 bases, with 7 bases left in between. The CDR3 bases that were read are TGTGCCAGCTCACCACAGGTCAACTCTGGAAACACC. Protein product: CASSPQVNSGNT. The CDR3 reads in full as CASSPQVNSGNTIYF.

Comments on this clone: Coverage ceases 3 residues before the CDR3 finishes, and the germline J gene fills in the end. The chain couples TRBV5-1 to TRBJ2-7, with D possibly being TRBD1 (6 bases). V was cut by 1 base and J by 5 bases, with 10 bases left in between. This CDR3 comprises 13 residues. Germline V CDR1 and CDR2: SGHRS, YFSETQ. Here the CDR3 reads CASSLPGVDEQYF. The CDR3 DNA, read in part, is TGCGCCAGCAGCTTGCCAGGGGTGGACGAG.

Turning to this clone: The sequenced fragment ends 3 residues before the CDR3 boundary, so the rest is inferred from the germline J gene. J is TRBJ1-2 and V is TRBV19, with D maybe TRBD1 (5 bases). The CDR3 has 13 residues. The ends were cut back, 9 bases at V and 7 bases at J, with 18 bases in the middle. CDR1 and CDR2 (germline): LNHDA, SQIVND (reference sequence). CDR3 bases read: TGTGCCAGCACATTACAAGGGGCGCCTGGC. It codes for CASTLQGAPG. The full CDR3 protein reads CASTLQGAPGYTF.

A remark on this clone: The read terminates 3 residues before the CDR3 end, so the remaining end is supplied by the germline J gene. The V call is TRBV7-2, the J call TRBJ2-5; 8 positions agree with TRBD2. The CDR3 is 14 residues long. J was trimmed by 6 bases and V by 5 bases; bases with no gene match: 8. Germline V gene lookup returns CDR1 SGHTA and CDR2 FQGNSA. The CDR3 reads CASSPGLGEKTQYF. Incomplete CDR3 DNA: TGTGCCAGCAGCCCGGGACTAGGTGAAAAGACC.

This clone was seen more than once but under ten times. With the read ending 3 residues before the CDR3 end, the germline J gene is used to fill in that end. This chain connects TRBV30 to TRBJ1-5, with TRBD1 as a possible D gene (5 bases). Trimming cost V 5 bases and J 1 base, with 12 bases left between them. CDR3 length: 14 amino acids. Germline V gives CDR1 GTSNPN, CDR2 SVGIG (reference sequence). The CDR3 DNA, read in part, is TGTGCCTGGGGGACTTTAGAGAGCAATCAGCCC. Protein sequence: CAWGTLESNQP. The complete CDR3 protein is CAWGTLESNQPQHF.

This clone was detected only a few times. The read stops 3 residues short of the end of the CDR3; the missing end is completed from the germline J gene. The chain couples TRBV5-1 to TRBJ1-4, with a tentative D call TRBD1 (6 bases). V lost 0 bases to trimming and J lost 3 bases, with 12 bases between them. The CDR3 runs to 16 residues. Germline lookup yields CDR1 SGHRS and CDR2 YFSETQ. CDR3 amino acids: CASSLDRVRSNEKLFF. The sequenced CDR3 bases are TGCGCCAGCAGCTTGGACAGGGTTAGGTCTAATGAAAAA.

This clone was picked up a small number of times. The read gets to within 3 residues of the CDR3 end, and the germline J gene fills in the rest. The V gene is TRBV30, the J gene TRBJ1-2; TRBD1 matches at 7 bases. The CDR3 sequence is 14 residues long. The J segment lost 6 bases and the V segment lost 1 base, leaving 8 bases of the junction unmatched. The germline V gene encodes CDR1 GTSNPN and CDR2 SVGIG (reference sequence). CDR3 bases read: TGTGCCTGGAGTGCCCCCGGGACAGTAAATGGC. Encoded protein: CAWSAPGTVNG. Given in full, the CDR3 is CAWSAPGTVNGYTF.

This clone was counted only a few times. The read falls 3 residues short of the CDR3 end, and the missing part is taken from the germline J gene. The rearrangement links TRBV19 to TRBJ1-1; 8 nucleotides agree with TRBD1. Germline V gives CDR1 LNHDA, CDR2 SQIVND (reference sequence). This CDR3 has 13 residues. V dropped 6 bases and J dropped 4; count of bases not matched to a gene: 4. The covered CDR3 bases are TGTGCCAGTAGCAACAGGGGGGGCACTGAA. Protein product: CASSNRGGTE. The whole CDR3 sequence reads CASSNRGGTEAFF. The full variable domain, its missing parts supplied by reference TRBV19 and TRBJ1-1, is DGGITQSPKYLFRKEGQNVTLSCEQNLNHDAMYWYRQDPGQGLRLIYYSQIVNDFQKGDIAEGYSVSREKKESFPLTVTSAQKNPTAFYLCASSNRGGTEAFFGQGTRLTVV.

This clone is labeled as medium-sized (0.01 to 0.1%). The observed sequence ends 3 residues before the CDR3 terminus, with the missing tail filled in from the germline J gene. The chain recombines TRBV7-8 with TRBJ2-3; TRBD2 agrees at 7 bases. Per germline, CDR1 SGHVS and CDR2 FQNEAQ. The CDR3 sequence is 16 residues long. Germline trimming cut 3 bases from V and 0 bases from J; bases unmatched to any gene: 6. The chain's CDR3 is CASSFLTSLSTDTQYF. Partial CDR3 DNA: TGTGCCAGCAGCTTCCTGACTAGCCTGAGCACAGATACG.